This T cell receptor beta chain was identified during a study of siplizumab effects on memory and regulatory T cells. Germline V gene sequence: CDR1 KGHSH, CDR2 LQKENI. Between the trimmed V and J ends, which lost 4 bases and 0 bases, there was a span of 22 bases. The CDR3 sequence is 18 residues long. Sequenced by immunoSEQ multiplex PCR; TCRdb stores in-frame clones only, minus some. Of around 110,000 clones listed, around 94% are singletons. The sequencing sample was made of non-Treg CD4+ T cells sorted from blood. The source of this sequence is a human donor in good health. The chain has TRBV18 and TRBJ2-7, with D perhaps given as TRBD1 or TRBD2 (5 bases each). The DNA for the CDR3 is TGTGCCAGCTCACGTGGGGAGTTGACAGTAACAAGCTCCTACGAGCAGTACTTC. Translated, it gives CASSRGELTVTSSYEQYF.